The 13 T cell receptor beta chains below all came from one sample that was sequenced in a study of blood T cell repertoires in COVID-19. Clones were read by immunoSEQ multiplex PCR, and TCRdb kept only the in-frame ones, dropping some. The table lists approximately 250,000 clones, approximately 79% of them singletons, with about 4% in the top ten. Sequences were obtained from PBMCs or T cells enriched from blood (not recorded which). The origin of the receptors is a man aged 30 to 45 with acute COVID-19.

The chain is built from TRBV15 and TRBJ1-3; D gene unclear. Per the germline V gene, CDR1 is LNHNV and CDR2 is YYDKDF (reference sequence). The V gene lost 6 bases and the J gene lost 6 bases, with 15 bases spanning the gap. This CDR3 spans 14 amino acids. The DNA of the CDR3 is TGTGCCACCAGTCCAGACTCAATCCCAAACACCATATATTTT. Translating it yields CATSPDSIPNTIYF.

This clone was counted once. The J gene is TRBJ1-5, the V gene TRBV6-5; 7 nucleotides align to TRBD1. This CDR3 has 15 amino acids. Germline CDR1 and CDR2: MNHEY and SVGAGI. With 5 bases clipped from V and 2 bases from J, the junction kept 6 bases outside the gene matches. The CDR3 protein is CASSQFGQGNQPQHF. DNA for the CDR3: TGTGCCAGCAGTCAATTTGGACAGGGCAATCAGCCCCAGCATTTT.

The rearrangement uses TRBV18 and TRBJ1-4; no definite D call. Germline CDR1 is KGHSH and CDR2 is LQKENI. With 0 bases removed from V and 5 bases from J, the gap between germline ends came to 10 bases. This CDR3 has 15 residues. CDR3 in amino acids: CASSPPEKFNEKLFF. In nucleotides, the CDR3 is TGTGCCAGCTCACCACCGGAGAAGTTCAATGAAAAACTGTTTTTT.

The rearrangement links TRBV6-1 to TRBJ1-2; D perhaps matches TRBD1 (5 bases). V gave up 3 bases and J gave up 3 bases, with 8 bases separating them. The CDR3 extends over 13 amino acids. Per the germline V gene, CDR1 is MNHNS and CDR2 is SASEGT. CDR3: CASSEEGHYGYTF. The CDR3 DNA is TGTGCCAGCAGTGAGGAGGGACACTATGGCTACACCTTC.

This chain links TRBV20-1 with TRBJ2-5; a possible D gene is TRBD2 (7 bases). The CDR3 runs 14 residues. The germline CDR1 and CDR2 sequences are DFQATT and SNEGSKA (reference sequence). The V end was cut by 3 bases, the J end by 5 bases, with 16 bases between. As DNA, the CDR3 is TGCAGTGCTAGTCGGGGGGCCACTTCGGAGACCCAGTACTTC. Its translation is CSASRGATSETQYF.

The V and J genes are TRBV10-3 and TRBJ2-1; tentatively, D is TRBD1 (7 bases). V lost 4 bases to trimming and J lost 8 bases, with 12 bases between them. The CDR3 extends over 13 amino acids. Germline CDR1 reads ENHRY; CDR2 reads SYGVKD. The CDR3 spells CAISGQGGDEQFF. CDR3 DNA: TGTGCCATCAGTGGCCAGGGGGGCGATGAGCAGTTCTTC.

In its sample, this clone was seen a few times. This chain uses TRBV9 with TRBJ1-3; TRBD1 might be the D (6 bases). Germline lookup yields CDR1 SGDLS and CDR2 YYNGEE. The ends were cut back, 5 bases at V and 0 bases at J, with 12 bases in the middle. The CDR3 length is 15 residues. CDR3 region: CASRPTGLSGNTIYF. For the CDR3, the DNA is TGTGCCAGCAGACCGACAGGTCTCTCTGGAAACACCATATATTTT.

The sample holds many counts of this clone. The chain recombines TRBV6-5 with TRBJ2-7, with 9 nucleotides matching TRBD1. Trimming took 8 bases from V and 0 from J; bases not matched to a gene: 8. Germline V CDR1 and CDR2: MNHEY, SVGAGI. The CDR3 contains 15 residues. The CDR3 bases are TGTGCCAGCGAGCAACAGGGGGCTGGCTCCTACGAGCAGTACGTC. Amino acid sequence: CASEQQGAGSYEQYV.

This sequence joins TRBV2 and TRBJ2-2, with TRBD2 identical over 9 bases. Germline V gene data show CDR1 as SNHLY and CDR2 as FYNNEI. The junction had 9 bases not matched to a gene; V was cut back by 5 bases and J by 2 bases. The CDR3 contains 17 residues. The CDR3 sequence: CASSHPLAGVNTGELFF. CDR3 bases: TGTGCCAGCAGTCACCCCTTAGCGGGAGTAAACACCGGGGAGCTGTTTTTT. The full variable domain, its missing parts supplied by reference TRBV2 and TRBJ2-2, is EPEVTQTPSHQVTQMGQEVILRCVPISNHLYFYWYRQILGQKVEFLVSFYNNEISEKSEIFDDQFSVERPDGSNFTLKIRSTKLEDSAMYFCASSHPLAGVNTGELFFGEGSRLTVL.

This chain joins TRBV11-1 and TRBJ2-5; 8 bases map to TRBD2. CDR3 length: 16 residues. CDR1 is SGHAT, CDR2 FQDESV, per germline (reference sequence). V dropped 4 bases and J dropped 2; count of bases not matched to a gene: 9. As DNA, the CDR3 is TGTGCCAGCAGCTCACCTAGCGGGTGGCTTCAAGAGACCCAGTACTTC. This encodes CASSSPSGWLQETQYF.

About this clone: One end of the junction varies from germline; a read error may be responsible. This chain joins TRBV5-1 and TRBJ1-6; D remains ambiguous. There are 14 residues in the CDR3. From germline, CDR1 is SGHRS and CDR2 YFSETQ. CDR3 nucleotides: TGTGCCAGCAGCAACTCCGGTTTTGATTCACCCCTCCACTTT. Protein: CASSNSGFDSPLHF.

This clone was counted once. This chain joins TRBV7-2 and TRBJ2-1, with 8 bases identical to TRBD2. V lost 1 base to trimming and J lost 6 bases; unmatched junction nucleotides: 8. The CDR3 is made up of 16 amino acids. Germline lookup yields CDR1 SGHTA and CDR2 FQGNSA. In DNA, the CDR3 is TGTGCCAGCAGCTTAGGGGGGCTAGCGGGCCCCAATGAGCAGTTCTTC. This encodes CASSLGGLAGPNEQFF.

Here the CDR3 reads CASSSDGHNEKLFF. The DNA of the CDR3 is TGTGCCAGCAGCTCGGACGGACACAATGAAAAACTGTTTTTT. J is TRBJ1-4 and V is TRBV7-9, with D perhaps TRBD1 (5 bases). V gave up 4 bases and J gave up 5 bases, with 11 bases separating them. The CDR3 is 14 residues long. Germline CDR1 and CDR2: SEHNR and FQNEAQ (reference sequence).